This entry is about one T cell receptor (beta chain). PCR primers comprised 60 Vbeta and 13 Jbeta primers. Produced via immunoSEQ multiplex PCR; TCRdb's table is partial and in-frame only. Recorded for this sample: approximately 34,000 clones. Germline CDR1 is MNHNY and CDR2 is SVGAGI (reference sequence). The CDR3 consists of 14 residues. With 6 bases clipped from V and 8 bases from J, the junction kept 10 bases outside the gene matches. The data were obtained in a study of cytomegalovirus exposure and HLA in healthy donors. The sample was PBMCs. This TCR was recovered from a woman between 35 and 50 years old in good health and CMV-seropositive. The rearrangement joins TRBV6-6 to TRBJ2-3; 8 bases align to TRBD2. Here the CDR3 reads CASSSTSEMTTQYF. The CDR3 DNA follows: TGTGCCAGCAGCTCGACTAGCGAGATGACTACGCAGTATTTT.